This TCR beta chain was captured in a study of glioma-infiltrating T cells. This CDR3 has 16 residues. Germline CDR1 SNHLY, CDR2 FYNNEI. The V and J ends lost 5 bases and 1 base, in that order; junction bases with no gene match: 2. TCR alpha and beta CDR3 regions were amplified from RNA using iRepertoire nested multiplex PCR. One entry per CDR3 protein, called by TCRdb with MiXCR from the multiplex PCR reads. The sample contains approximately 90,000 distinct CDR3 sequences, 20% to 25% of which appear only once. Many counts were recorded for this clonotype. The chain links TRBV2 to TRBJ2-1, with TRBD2 identical over 13 bases. Input material: glioma tissue, nonneoplastic brain tissue, or PBMCs (not recorded which). This clonotype was sampled from a human donor with low-grade glioma or glioblastoma, undergoing nonglioma brain surgery, or in good health (not recorded which). CDR3 in DNA: TGTGCCAGCAGTATGGGACTAGCGGGATCCTACAATGAGCAGTTCTTC. Amino acid sequence: CASSMGLAGSYNEQFF.